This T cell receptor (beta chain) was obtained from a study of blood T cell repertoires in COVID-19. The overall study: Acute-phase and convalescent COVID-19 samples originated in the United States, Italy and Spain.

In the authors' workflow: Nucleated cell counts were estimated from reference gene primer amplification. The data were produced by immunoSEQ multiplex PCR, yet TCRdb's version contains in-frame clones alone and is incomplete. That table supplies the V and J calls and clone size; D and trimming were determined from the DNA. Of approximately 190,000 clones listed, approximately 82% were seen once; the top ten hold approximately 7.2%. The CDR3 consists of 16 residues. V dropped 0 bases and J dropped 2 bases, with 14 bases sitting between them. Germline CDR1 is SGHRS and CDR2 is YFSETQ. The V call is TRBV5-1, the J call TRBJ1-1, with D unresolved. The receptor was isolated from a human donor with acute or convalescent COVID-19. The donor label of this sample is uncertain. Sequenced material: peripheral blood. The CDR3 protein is CASSLGEGYQNTEAFF. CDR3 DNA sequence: TGCGCCAGCAGCTTGGGGGAGGGATATCAAAACACTGAAGCTTTCTTT.